These 17 T cell receptor beta chains came from one sample sequenced in a study of T cells in Graves' hyperthyroidism and ophthalmopathy. TCR beta CDR3 region amplification was performed from RNA transcripts. The HTBI primer set served for first-round RT-PCR of the TCR CDR3. TCRdb itself ran the multiplex PCR reads through MiXCR, one entry per CDR3 protein. The sample includes roughly 840,000 distinct CDR3 sequences, 35% to 45% seen only once; the top ten take 8% to 9%. The sample comprised blood. These receptor sequences come from a man between 18 and 35 years old with Graves' hyperthyroidism.

This clonotype came up many times. J is TRBJ1-6 and V is TRBV9; 10 bases match TRBD1. This CDR3 spans 15 amino acids. Germline trimming cut 3 bases from V and 10 bases from J; bases unmatched to any gene: 7. CDR1 is SGDLS and CDR2 is YYNGEE in the germline V gene. For the CDR3, the DNA is TGTGCCAGCAGCGCATCCGGGACAGGGGAATCACCCCTCCACTTT. Amino acids: CASSASGTGESPLHF.

This clonotype appeared many times. This rearrangement joins TRBV19 to TRBJ1-5; 7 positions agree with TRBD1. Germline V CDR1 and CDR2: LNHDA, SQIVND (reference sequence). V lost 3 bases and J lost 7; bases outside the gene matches: 6. CDR3 length equals 14 residues. The CDR3, as DNA: TGTGCCAGTAGTATTGGAACAGGGGACCAGCCCCAGCATTTT. Amino acid sequence: CASSIGTGDQPQHF.

The chain joins TRBV5-1 to TRBJ1-4; 10 positions agree with TRBD1. The germline V gene has CDR1 SGHRS and CDR2 YFSETQ. Trimming removed 4 bases from V and 8 bases from J; junction bases left unmatched: 5. CDR3 length: 14 residues. The DNA of the CDR3 is TGCGCCAGCAGCATGGGACAGGGGACCGAAAAACTGTTTTTT. This sequence encodes CASSMGQGTEKLFF.

The chain is built from TRBV6-5 and TRBJ1-5, with D unresolved. Looked up from germline, CDR1 is MNHEY and CDR2 is SVGAGI. The CDR3 spans 17 residues. V was trimmed by 0 bases and J by 0 bases, leaving 12 bases between them. The CDR3 nucleotides read TGTGCCAGCAGTTACTCTAATCCGGGTTCTAGCAATCAGCCCCAGCATTTT. This encodes CASSYSNPGSSNQPQHF.

This clonotype is a singleton in its sample. The junction differs from germline at one of its ends, possibly a read error. V and J are TRBV15 and TRBJ1-1, with D perhaps matching TRBD1 (6 bases). The CDR3 contains 12 residues. From germline, CDR1 is LNHNV and CDR2 YYDKDF (reference sequence). The CDR3 is CATSREGGDPIF. The CDR3 DNA follows: TGTGCCACCAGCAGAGAAGGGGGGGACCCAATCTTT.

This clonotype was found many times. The chain uses TRBV29-1 and TRBJ1-1; perhaps TRBD1 as D (5 bases). The CDR3 consists of 11 residues. Germline CDR1 reads SQVTM; CDR2 reads ANQGSEA. The CDR3 nucleotides read TGCAGTGGAGGGGTGGACACTGAAGCTTTCTTT. Its protein is CSGGVDTEAFF.

As regards this clonotype: Germline and junction disagree at one end, which may indicate a read error. The V gene is TRBV19, the J gene TRBJ1-2; TRBD1 matches at 12 bases. The V gene's germline CDR1 is LNHDA and CDR2 SQIVND (reference sequence). The CDR3 is made up of 15 amino acids. This CDR3 is CARSTRDRGPDGYTF. The CDR3, as DNA: TGTGCCAGAAGTACCAGGGACAGGGGGCCGGATGGTTACACCTTC.

This clonotype turned up a few times. V and J are TRBV7-8 and TRBJ1-2; D is unclear. This CDR3 comprises 13 residues. Trimming cost V 1 base and J 4 bases, with 7 bases left between them. CDR1 SGHVS and CDR2 FQNEAQ come from the germline V gene. The CDR3 DNA is TGTGCCAGCAGCTTAGAACTGAGCTATGGCTACACCTTC. Its protein product is CASSLELSYGYTF.

This clonotype has only a few counts. The CDR3 is CASSVVQNTGELFF. CDR3 in DNA: TGTGCCAGCAGCGTAGTTCAGAACACCGGGGAGCTGTTTTTT. This chain uses TRBV9 with TRBJ2-2, with D hard to call. The CDR3 is 14 amino acids. The germline V gene has CDR1 SGDLS and CDR2 YYNGEE. With 0 bases removed from V and 1 base from J, the gap between germline ends came to 4 bases. Together with reference TRBV9 and TRBJ2-2, the CDR3 gives the full variable domain: DSGVTQTPKHLITATGQRVTLRCSPRSGDLSVYWYQQSLDQGLQFLIQYYNGEERAKGNILERFSAQQFPDLHSELNLSSLELGDSALYFCASSVVQNTGELFFGEGSRLTVL.

As to this clonotype: The junction differs from germline at one of its ends, possibly a read error. The chain joins TRBV2 to TRBJ1-1; unclear D gene. The V gene's germline CDR1 is SNHLY and CDR2 FYNNEI. This CDR3 spans 10 amino acids. This chain's CDR3 is CASSDAEAFF. In DNA, the CDR3 is TGTGCCAGCAGTGATGCTGAAGCATTCTTT.

This clonotype was recorded a few times. A read error may be the cause here, since a much bigger clone is one base away. The V call is TRBV10-3, the J call TRBJ1-5; D gene ambiguous. The CDR3 runs to 13 residues. Per the germline V gene, CDR1 is ENHRY and CDR2 is SYGVKD. V was shortened by 11 bases and J by 12 bases, with 23 bases between the two germline ends. CDR3 loop: CAASDPLTRRQHF. The CDR3 DNA follows: TGTGCCGCCAGTGATCCCCTGACCCGGCGCCAGCATTTT.

At least ten counts were recorded for this clonotype. As DNA, the CDR3 is TGTGCCACCAGCGGGGACAGCAGCTCTTCCTCTGGGGCCAACGTCCTGACTTTC. It codes for CATSGDSSSSSGANVLTF. The rearrangement uses TRBV15 and TRBJ2-6; 7 bases are shared with TRBD1. This CDR3 is 18 amino acids long. Germline V gives CDR1 LNHNV, CDR2 YYDKDF (reference sequence). J was trimmed by 0 bases and V by 5 bases; bases with no gene match: 10.

This clonotype was recorded at least ten times. J is TRBJ1-3 and V is TRBV13, with no clear D. The CDR3 runs to 14 residues. Germline V lookup: CDR1 PRHDT, CDR2 FYEKMQ (reference sequence). The V gene lost 3 bases and the J gene lost 4 bases, with 10 bases spanning the gap. Written as DNA, the CDR3 is TGTGCCAGCAGCTTCGCAGGATCCGGAAACACCATATATTTT. Its translation: CASSFAGSGNTIYF.

This clonotype was found once. This chain uses TRBV6-1 with TRBJ2-2, with D possibly matching TRBD2 (5 bases). V was trimmed by 2 bases and J by 3 bases, leaving 16 bases between them. This CDR3 comprises 17 residues. Germline V gene lookup returns CDR1 MNHNS and CDR2 SASEGT. The CDR3 loop reads CASSEWYGKRDTGELFF. In nucleotides, the CDR3 is TGTGCCAGCAGTGAATGGTACGGGAAGAGGGACACCGGGGAGCTGTTTTTT.

This clonotype has at least ten counts. Its ends do not fully match the called genes, so a read error is possible. CDR3 nucleotides: TGTGCCAGCAGCTTACCCGGGGGCACTGAAGCTTTCTTT. It translates to CASSLPGGTEAFF. The V gene is TRBV5-1, the J gene TRBJ1-1; the D gene is possibly TRBD1 (5 bases). The CDR3 is 13 amino acids. CDR1 and CDR2 from the germline V gene are SGHRS and YFSETQ. Full variable domain (remainder filled in from reference TRBV5-1 and TRBJ1-1): KAGVTQTPRYLIKTRGQQVTLSCSPISGHRSVSWYQQTPGQGLQFLFEYFSETQRNKGNFPGRFSGRQFSNSRSEMNVSTLELGDSALYLCASSLPGGTEAFFGQGTRLTVV.

This clonotype was seen many times. The chain combines TRBV10-2 with TRBJ2-7, with D perhaps TRBD2 (5 bases). V was shortened by 3 bases and J by 5 bases, with 11 bases between the two germline ends. CDR1 and CDR2 (germline): WSHSY, SAAADI. The CDR3 covers 13 residues. The CDR3 spells CASSDRGTDEQYF. The CDR3 nucleotides read TGCGCCAGCAGTGATCGGGGTACTGACGAGCAGTACTTC.

This clonotype was counted many times. V and J are TRBV12-3 or TRBV12-4 and TRBJ2-5; D remains unclear. CDR3 length equals 11 residues. V lost 6 bases and J lost 4, with 6 bases in between. The CDR3 here is CASRTGETQYF. Written as DNA, the CDR3 is TGTGCCAGCAGAACCGGAGAGACCCAGTACTTC.